The 10 T cell receptor beta chains in this list originate from one sample, sequenced in a study of glioma-infiltrating T cells (dated by TCRdb to 2016 to 2018). Instrument on record: Illumina MiSeq. The iRepertoire nested amplicon-rescue multiplex PCR (arm-PCR) platform was used to amplify TCR alpha and beta CDR3 regions from RNA. TCRdb reprocessing: public reads trimmed at Q25 with fastp, clones called with MiXCR, in-frame beta chains kept. One record per CDR3 amino acid sequence lists the most common genes and DNA. This sample gives approximately 190,000 distinct CDR3 sequences in total; approximately 30% of them show up just once. The ten biggest clones cover just over 20% of the sample. The sample taken for sequencing was glioma tissue, nonneoplastic brain tissue, or PBMCs (not recorded which). Receptors originate from a human donor with low-grade glioma or glioblastoma, undergoing nonglioma brain surgery, or in good health (not recorded which).

V usage is TRBV27 and J usage is TRBJ2-3, with 9 positions matching TRBD2. This CDR3 has 16 residues. The trim removed 4 bases at V and 7 bases at J, leaving 12 bases unmatched. The V gene's germline CDR1 is MNHEY and CDR2 SMNVEV (reference sequence). As DNA, the CDR3 is TGTGCCAGCAGTTCCCTCGTAGCGGGAGTGGCATATACGCAGTATTTT. This codes for CASSSLVAGVAYTQYF.

This clonotype was detected many times. The rearrangement joins TRBV4-1 to TRBJ1-1; 9 positions agree with TRBD1. This CDR3 has 15 residues. Trimming took 1 base from V and 3 from J; bases not matched to a gene: 3. Germline V CDR1 and CDR2: MGHRA, YSYEKL. The CDR3 bases are TGCGCCAGCAGCCAAGGAACAGGGGGCTACACTGAAGCTTTCTTT. The encoded protein is CASSQGTGGYTEAFF.

This clonotype was observed many times. This chain links TRBV11-1 with TRBJ2-7; 7 positions agree with TRBD1. J lost 2 bases, V lost 3 bases, and 4 bases had no gene match. This CDR3 contains 14 residues. Germline-derived CDR1 and CDR2 are SGHAT and FQDESV (reference sequence). CDR3 loop: CASSFGQVPYEQYF. CDR3 sequence (DNA): TGTGCCAGCAGCTTCGGACAGGTCCCCTACGAGCAGTACTTC.

The gene calls are TRBV4-1 and TRBJ2-5; D possibly corresponds to TRBD2 (6 bases). Germline V CDR1 and CDR2: MGHRA, YSYEKL. The CDR3 spans 14 residues. Trimming stripped 3 bases from V and 1 base from J, with 9 bases between. CDR3 loop: CASSQPGVQETQYF. The CDR3 bases are TGCGCCAGCAGCCAGCCGGGGGTCCAAGAGACCCAGTACTTC.

A word on this clonotype: A much bigger clone sits one base away, suggesting this may be a read error. The chain has TRBV3-1 and TRBJ2-7; TRBD2 matches 7 bases. V dropped 0 bases and J dropped 1; count of bases not matched to a gene: 12. The CDR3 has 18 amino acids. Germline lookup yields CDR1 LGHDT and CDR2 YNNKEL (reference sequence). The CDR3 region has the DNA TGTGCCAGCAGCCAAGATCTCATAGCCCCGGGACTATCCTACGAGCAGTACTTC. Its protein is CASSQDLIAPGLSYEQYF.

This clonotype was counted at least ten times. Sequence at one end of the junction differs from germline and may be a read error. The CDR3 spells CASSWADQETQYF. CDR3 coding DNA: TGTGCTAGCAGCTGGGCGGACCAAGAGACCCAGTACTTC. This chain links TRBV7-7 with TRBJ2-5; D ambiguous. The CDR3 covers 13 residues. Germline loops: CDR1 SSHAT, CDR2 FNYEAQ (reference sequence).

As to this clonotype: This may stem from a read error, because a much larger clone lies one nucleotide away. The CDR3 DNA follows: TGTGCCAGCAGCTTACAGTCGGGTACCGGGGAGCGGTTTTTT. It translates to CASSLQSGTGERFF. The V and J genes are TRBV7-3 and TRBJ2-2; a weak D match, TRBD2 (5 bases). This CDR3 has 14 amino acids. Per the germline V gene, CDR1 is SGHTA and CDR2 is FQGTGA.

With regard to this clonotype: This is likely a read error, given that the CDR3 carries no conserved phenylalanine or tryptophan at its end. CDR3 bases: TGTGCCAGCAGATACGAACTTTCCACACACAATAAGCAGTTCCTC. This gives the protein CASRYELSTHNKQFL. The rearrangement links TRBV6-5 to TRBJ2-1; D uncertain. The CDR3 has 15 amino acids. Germline V lookup: CDR1 MNHEY, CDR2 SVGAGI.

There are many counts of this clonotype. V usage is TRBV20-1 and J usage is TRBJ1-2; 7 nucleotides match TRBD1. This CDR3 has 15 residues. Looked up from germline, CDR1 is DFQATT and CDR2 is SNEGSKA (reference sequence). The V gene end was trimmed by 0 bases and the J gene end by 3 bases; junction bases not matched to a gene: 7. The CDR3 reads CSARDGGQVDYGYTF. The DNA for the CDR3 is TGCAGTGCTAGAGATGGTGGACAGGTGGACTATGGCTACACCTTC.

There are many counts of this clonotype. The DNA of the CDR3 is TGTGCCAGCAGCTTGAGGTCCGGCGGAGATGAGCAGTTCTTC. It specifies CASSLRSGGDEQFF. The chain combines TRBV5-5 with TRBJ2-1; D gene uncertain. Between the trimmed V and J ends, which lost 1 base and 8 bases, there was a span of 13 bases. This CDR3 has 14 residues. Germline CDR1 is SGHKS and CDR2 is YYEKEE (reference sequence).